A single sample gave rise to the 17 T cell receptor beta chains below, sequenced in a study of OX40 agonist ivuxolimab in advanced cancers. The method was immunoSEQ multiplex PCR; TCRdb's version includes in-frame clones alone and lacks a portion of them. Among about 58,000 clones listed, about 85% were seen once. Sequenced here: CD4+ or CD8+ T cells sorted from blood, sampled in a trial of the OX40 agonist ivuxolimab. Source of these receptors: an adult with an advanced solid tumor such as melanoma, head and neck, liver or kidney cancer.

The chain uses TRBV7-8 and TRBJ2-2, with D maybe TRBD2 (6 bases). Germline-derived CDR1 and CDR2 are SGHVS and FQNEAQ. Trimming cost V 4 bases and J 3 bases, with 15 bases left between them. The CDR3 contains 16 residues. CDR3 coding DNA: TGTGCCAGCAGCTGGTCTAGCGTTTTCGACACCGGGGAGCTGTTTTTT. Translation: CASSWSSVFDTGELFF.

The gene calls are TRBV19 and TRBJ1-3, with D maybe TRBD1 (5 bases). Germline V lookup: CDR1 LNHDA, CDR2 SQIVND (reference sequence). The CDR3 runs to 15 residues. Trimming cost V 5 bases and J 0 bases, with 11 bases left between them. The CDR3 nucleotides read TGTGCCAGTAGTCAAGGGGCCATCTCTGGAAACACCATATATTTT. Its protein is CASSQGAISGNTIYF.

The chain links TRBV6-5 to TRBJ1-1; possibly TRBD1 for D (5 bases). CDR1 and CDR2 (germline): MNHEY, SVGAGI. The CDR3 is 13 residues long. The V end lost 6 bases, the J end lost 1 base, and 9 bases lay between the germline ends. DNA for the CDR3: TGTGCCAGCAGCCCACAGGAGAACACTGAAGCTTTCTTT. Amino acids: CASSPQENTEAFF.

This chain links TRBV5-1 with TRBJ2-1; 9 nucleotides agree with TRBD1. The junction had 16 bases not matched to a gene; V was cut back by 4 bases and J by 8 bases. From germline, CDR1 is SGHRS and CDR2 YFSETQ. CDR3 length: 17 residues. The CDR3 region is CASSPPLTGGRDDEQFF. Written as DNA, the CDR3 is TGCGCCAGCAGCCCACCGCTGACAGGGGGGAGAGACGATGAGCAGTTCTTC.

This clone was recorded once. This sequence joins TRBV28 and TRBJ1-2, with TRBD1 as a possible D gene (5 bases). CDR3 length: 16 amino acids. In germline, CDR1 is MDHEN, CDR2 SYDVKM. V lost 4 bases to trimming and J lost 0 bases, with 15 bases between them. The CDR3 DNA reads TGTGCCAGCAGTTCCTGGGGAGAGGGGACTAACTATGGCTACACCTTC. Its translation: CASSSWGEGTNYGYTF.

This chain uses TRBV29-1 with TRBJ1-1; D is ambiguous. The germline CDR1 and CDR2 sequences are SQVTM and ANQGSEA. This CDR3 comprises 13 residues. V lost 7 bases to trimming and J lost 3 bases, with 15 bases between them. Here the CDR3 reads CSAARPEDTEAFF. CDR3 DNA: TGCAGCGCCGCCCGTCCGGAGGACACTGAAGCTTTCTTT. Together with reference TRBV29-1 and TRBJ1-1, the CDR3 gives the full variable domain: SAVISQKPSRDICQRGTSLTIQCQVDSQVTMMFWYRQQPGQSLTLIATANQGSEATYESGFVIDKFPISRPNLTFSTLTVSNMSPEDSSIYLCSAARPEDTEAFFGQGTRLTVV.

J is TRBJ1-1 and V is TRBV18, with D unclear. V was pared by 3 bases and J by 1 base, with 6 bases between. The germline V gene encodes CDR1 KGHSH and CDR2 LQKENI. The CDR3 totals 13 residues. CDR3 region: CASSPDKNTEAFF. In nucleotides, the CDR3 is TGTGCCAGCTCACCCGACAAGAACACTGAAGCTTTCTTT.

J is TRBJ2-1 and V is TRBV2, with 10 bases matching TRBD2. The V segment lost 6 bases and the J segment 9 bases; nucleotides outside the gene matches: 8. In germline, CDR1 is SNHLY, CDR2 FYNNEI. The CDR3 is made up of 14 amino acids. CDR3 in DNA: TGTGCCAGCAGGGTGTTAGCGGGAGGAGGTGAGCAGTTCTTC. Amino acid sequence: CASRVLAGGGEQFF.

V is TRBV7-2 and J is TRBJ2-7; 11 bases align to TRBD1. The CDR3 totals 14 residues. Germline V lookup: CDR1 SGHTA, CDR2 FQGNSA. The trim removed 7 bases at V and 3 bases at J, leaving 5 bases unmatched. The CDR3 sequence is CASKGTGGSYEQYF. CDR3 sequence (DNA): TGTGCCAGCAAGGGGACAGGGGGTAGCTACGAGCAGTACTTC.

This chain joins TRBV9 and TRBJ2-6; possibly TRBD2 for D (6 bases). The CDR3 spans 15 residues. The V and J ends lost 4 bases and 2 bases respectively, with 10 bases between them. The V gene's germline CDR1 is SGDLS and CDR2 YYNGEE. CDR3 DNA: TGTGCCAGCAGCTCCGGGGAGGCTGGGGCCAACGTCCTGACTTTC. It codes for CASSSGEAGANVLTF.

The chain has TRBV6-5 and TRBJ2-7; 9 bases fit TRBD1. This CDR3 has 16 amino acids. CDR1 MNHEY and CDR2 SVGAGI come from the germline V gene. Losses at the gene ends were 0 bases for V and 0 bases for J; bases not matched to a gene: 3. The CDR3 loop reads CASSYSRQGDSYEQYF. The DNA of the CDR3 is TGTGCCAGCAGTTACTCGAGACAGGGGGACTCCTACGAGCAGTACTTC.

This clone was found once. This CDR3 reads CSATVVGEQYF. DNA of the CDR3: TGCAGTGCTACCGTTGTAGGCGAGCAGTACTTC. The chain recombines TRBV20-1 with TRBJ2-7; the D is unclear. V was pared by 4 bases and J by 6 bases, with 10 bases between. Germline V gene data show CDR1 as DFQATT and CDR2 as SNEGSKA (reference sequence). The CDR3 extends over 11 amino acids.

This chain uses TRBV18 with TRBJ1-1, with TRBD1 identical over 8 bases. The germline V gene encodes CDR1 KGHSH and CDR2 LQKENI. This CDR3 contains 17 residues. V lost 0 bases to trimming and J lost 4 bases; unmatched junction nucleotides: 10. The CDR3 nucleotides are TGTGCCAGCTCACCACCGGCTGCAGGGGGCGCAGGCACTGAAGCTTTCTTT. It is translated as CASSPPAAGGAGTEAFF.

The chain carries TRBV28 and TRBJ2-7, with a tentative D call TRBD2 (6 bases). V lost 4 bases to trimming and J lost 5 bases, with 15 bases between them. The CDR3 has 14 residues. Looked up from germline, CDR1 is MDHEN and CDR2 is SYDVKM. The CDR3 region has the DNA TGTGCCAGCAGTTCGACTAGATCGAACGACGAGCAGTACTTC. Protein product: CASSSTRSNDEQYF. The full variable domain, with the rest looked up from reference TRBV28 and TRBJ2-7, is DVKVTQSSRYLVKRTGEKVFLECVQDMDHENMFWYRQDPGLGLRLIYFSYDVKMKEKGDIPEGYSVSREKKERFSLILESASTNQTSMYLCASSSTRSNDEQYFGPGTRLTVT.

In DNA form, the CDR3 reads TGCGCCAGCAGCGATGGGGGCCCGAACACTGAAGCTTTCTTT. Protein sequence: CASSDGGPNTEAFF. The chain joins TRBV5-1 to TRBJ1-1, with a tentative D call TRBD1 (6 bases). Germline values: CDR1 SGHRS, CDR2 YFSETQ. The length of the CDR3 is 14 residues. V was trimmed by 4 bases and J by 1 base, leaving 11 bases between them. The full variable domain, its missing parts supplied by reference TRBV5-1 and TRBJ1-1, is KAGVTQTPRYLIKTRGQQVTLSCSPISGHRSVSWYQQTPGQGLQFLFEYFSETQRNKGNFPGRFSGRQFSNSRSEMNVSTLELGDSALYLCASSDGGPNTEAFFGQGTRLTVV.

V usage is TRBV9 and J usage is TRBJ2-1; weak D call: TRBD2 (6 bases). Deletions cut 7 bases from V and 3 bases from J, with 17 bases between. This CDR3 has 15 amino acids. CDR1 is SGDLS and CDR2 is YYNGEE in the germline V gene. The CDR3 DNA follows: TGTGCCAGCGGGCCCGGGGGAGGAAACTACAATGAGCAGTTCTTC. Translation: CASGPGGGNYNEQFF.

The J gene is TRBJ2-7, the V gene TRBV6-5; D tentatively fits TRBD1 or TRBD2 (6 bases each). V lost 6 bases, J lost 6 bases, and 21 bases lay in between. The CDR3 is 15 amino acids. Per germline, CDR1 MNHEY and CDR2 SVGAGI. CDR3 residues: CASSSGGTWSSEQYF. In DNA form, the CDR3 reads TGTGCCAGCAGCTCCGGCGGGACATGGTCGTCCGAGCAGTACTTC.